Below are 31 T cell receptor beta chains sequenced from a single sample in a study of blood T cell repertoires in COVID-19 (dated by TCRdb to 2020 to 2021). Library construction relied on the immunoSEQ multiplex PCR assay. What TCRdb holds here is the immuneACCESS table cut down to in-frame rearrangements. Part of the clones is not present; checked against another copy, under half of the missing clones reflect an unresolved V gene, and the others are unexplained. The sample contains tens of thousands of clones, around 86% of them found a single time. The ten most abundant clones make up 1.3% of the sample. The sample taken for sequencing was peripheral blood. These receptors all stem from an elderly woman with acute or convalescent COVID-19.

This chain uses TRBV5-1 with TRBJ2-2; D possibly corresponds to TRBD2 (6 bases). The CDR3 length is 16 residues. Germline V gene lookup returns CDR1 SGHRS and CDR2 YFSETQ. V was pared by 4 bases and J by 0 bases, with 13 bases between. CDR3 sequence (DNA): TGCGCCAGCAGCAAAAGCGGGCTCGCGAACACCGGGGAGCTGTTTTTT. Its protein product is CASSKSGLANTGELFF.

The chain employs TRBV7-8 and TRBJ1-3; tentative D call: TRBD1 (6 bases). V gave up 1 base and J gave up 2 bases, with 9 bases separating them. The CDR3 has 15 amino acids. Germline values: CDR1 SGHVS, CDR2 FQNEAQ. The CDR3 region has the DNA TGTGCCAGCAGCTTAGGGCACAGGGCTGGAAACACCATATATTTT. Its protein is CASSLGHRAGNTIYF. Complete variable domain (other parts from reference TRBV7-8 and TRBJ1-3): GAGVSQSPRYKVAKRGQDVALRCDPISGHVSLFWYQQALGQGPEFLTYFQNEAQLDKSGLPSDRFFAERPEGSVSTLKIQRTQQEDSAVYLCASSLGHRAGNTIYFGEGSWLTVV.

V gene TRBV12-3 or TRBV12-4 combines with J gene TRBJ1-4; 7 bases agree with TRBD1. Unmatched junction bases numbered 6, after V lost 6 bases and J lost 8 bases. This CDR3 contains 13 residues. The CDR3, as DNA: TGTGCCAGCAGGAACAGGGGACAGGAAAAACTGTTTTTT. Translating it yields CASRNRGQEKLFF.

The chain has TRBV27 and TRBJ1-5; maybe TRBD1 (5 bases). The germline V and J ends were trimmed by 6 bases and 0 bases, with 18 bases remaining between them. The CDR3 loop spans 17 amino acids. The V gene's germline CDR1 is MNHEY and CDR2 SMNVEV (reference sequence). The CDR3 nucleotides are TGTGCCAGCAGCACGGGCCTGGGGCCTCATAGCAATCAGCCCCAGCATTTT. This gives the protein CASSTGLGPHSNQPQHF.

This rearrangement joins TRBV6-1 to TRBJ1-5, with 7 bases aligning to TRBD1. The V gene end was trimmed by 4 bases and the J gene end by 3 bases; junction bases not matched to a gene: 9. Germline CDR1 MNHNS, CDR2 SASEGT. The length of the CDR3 is 16 residues. The CDR3 sequence: CASSGGPGQPNQPQHF. The CDR3 bases are TGTGCCAGCAGTGGAGGACCGGGACAGCCCAATCAGCCCCAGCATTTT.

V and J are TRBV5-5 and TRBJ1-5, with TRBD1 as a possible D gene (6 bases). This CDR3 comprises 14 residues. Per the germline V gene, CDR1 is SGHKS and CDR2 is YYEKEE (reference sequence). Trimming cost V 4 bases and J 7 bases, with 15 bases left between them. For the CDR3, the DNA is TGTGCCAGCAGCAAAGAGGACAGTGCCCAGCCCCAGCATTTT. Amino acids: CASSKEDSAQPQHF.

The rearrangement joins TRBV10-1 to TRBJ1-5; tentative D call: TRBD1 (6 bases). Germline V gene lookup returns CDR1 WNHNN and CDR2 SYGVQD (reference sequence). V lost 0 bases and J 7 bases, leaving 16 bases between the germline ends. The CDR3 runs to 16 residues. In nucleotides, the CDR3 is TGCGCCAGCAGTGAGTCGGGCAGGGGAAGTGGACAGCCCCAGCATTTT. Translated: CASSESGRGSGQPQHF.

This chain uses TRBV28 with TRBJ1-1; no reliable D call. Germline CDR1 is MDHEN and CDR2 is SYDVKM. The length of the CDR3 is 13 residues. Trimming shortened V by 9 bases and J by 2 bases, and 13 bases separated the two germline ends. For the CDR3, the DNA is TGTGCCAGTCGCGGCGGACTAAACACTGAAGCTTTCTTT. Translating it yields CASRGGLNTEAFF.

The chain uses TRBV5-4 and TRBJ1-2, with a possible D match to TRBD1 (6 bases). CDR3 length equals 15 residues. Trimming cost V 4 bases and J 1 base, with 14 bases left between them. Germline CDR1 is SGHNT and CDR2 is YYREEE (reference sequence). This chain's CDR3 is CASSIAGVNNYGYTF. The CDR3 DNA is TGTGCCAGCAGCATAGCAGGGGTTAATAACTATGGCTACACCTTC.

The rearrangement links TRBV30 to TRBJ2-7; 11 bases agree with TRBD1. J lost 4 bases, V lost 5 bases, and 1 base had no gene match. CDR1 is GTSNPN, CDR2 SVGIG, per germline (reference sequence). The CDR3 contains 12 residues. CDR3: CAWGQGAYEQYF. The CDR3 region has the DNA TGTGCCTGGGGACAGGGGGCTTACGAGCAGTACTTC.

V is TRBV5-1 and J is TRBJ2-2; 9 bases map to TRBD2. Germline trimming cut 0 bases from V and 6 bases from J; bases unmatched to any gene: 6. This CDR3 region has 16 residues. Germline lookup yields CDR1 SGHRS and CDR2 YFSETQ. The CDR3 DNA reads as TGCGCCAGCAGCTTGGATCCCGGGACTAGCTCCGGGGAGCTGTTTTTT. As protein: CASSLDPGTSSGELFF.

V gene TRBV10-3 combines with J gene TRBJ2-1, with 10 positions matching TRBD2. J lost 2 bases, V lost 6 bases, and 16 bases had no gene match. The germline gives CDR1 ENHRY, CDR2 SYGVKD. CDR3 length: 19 amino acids. In DNA form, the CDR3 reads TGTGCCATCAGCCTCACTAGCGGGGTGGAGACTGGTGCCTACAATGAGCAGTTCTTC. Translation gives CAISLTSGVETGAYNEQFF.

A note on this clone: One end of the junction varies from germline; a read error may be responsible. CDR3 loop: CAWSRQGVGQGF. For the CDR3, the DNA is TGTGCCTGGAGTAGACAGGGGGTAGGGCAAGGCTTC. J is TRBJ2-4 and V is TRBV30; TRBD1 matches 9 bases. CDR3 length: 12 amino acids. CDR1 is GTSNPN, CDR2 SVGIG, per germline (reference sequence).

The chain links TRBV7-2 to TRBJ2-7; maybe TRBD2 (5 bases). Germline V CDR1 and CDR2: SGHTA, FQGNSA. This CDR3 spans 14 amino acids. V lost 5 bases and J lost 2, with 13 bases in between. The CDR3 DNA is TGTGCCAGCAGCCCCGGGGTGATACCCTACGAGCAGTACTTC. Its protein is CASSPGVIPYEQYF. The entire variable domain, with the rest obtained from reference TRBV7-2 and TRBJ2-7, is as follows: GAGVSQSPSNKVTEKGKDVELRCDPISGHTALYWYRQSLGQGLEFLIYFQGNSAPDKSGLPSDRFSAERTGGSVSTLTIQRTQQEDSAVYLCASSPGVIPYEQYFGPGTRLTVT.

The table lists this clone with a count of one. The V call is TRBV27, the J call TRBJ1-5, with TRBD1 as a possible D gene (6 bases). The CDR3 runs 15 residues. The germline V and J ends were trimmed by 2 bases and 3 bases, with 11 bases remaining between them. CDR1 is MNHEY, CDR2 SMNVEV, per germline (reference sequence). The chain's CDR3 is CASSLVKGVNQPQHF. CDR3 bases: TGTGCCAGCAGTTTAGTAAAGGGGGTCAATCAGCCCCAGCATTTT.

V and J are TRBV10-3 and TRBJ1-1; D gene uncertain. CDR1 is ENHRY, CDR2 SYGVKD, per germline. V dropped 9 bases and J dropped 1 base, with 6 bases sitting between them. This CDR3 is 11 amino acids long. CDR3 in DNA: TGTGCCATAAGAGAGAACACTGAAGCTTTCTTT. Amino acid sequence: CAIRENTEAFF.

This clone was seen more than once but under ten times. V and J are TRBV7-3 and TRBJ1-2; D is possibly TRBD1 (5 bases). V was pared by 2 bases and J by 4 bases, with 8 bases between. The germline CDR1 and CDR2 sequences are SGHTA and FQGTGA. CDR3 length equals 13 residues. CDR3 DNA: TGTGCCAGCAGCTTAGGACATAGCTATGGCTACACCTTC. It is translated as CASSLGHSYGYTF.

The V call is TRBV15, the J call TRBJ2-2; tentatively, D is TRBD2 (6 bases). Germline V gene sequence: CDR1 LNHNV, CDR2 YYDKDF (reference sequence). The CDR3 has 15 amino acids. The V end lost 8 bases, the J end lost 0 bases, and 13 bases lay between the germline ends. DNA for the CDR3: TGTGCCACCCGACGGAGGGGCTCGAACACCGGGGAGCTGTTTTTT. It is translated as CATRRRGSNTGELFF.

The chain uses TRBV3-1 (or the pseudogene TRBV3-2) and TRBJ2-5; TRBD1 is a possible D gene (6 bases). The germline V and J ends were trimmed by 1 base and 4 bases, with 10 bases remaining between them. The CDR3 has 14 amino acids. The V gene's germline CDR1 is LGHDT and CDR2 YNNKEL (reference sequence). The CDR3 here is CASSQAGALETQYF. CDR3 DNA sequence: TGTGCCAGCAGCCAAGCAGGGGCTTTAGAGACCCAGTACTTC.

The chain employs TRBV7-2 and TRBJ1-4; D is unresolved. The CDR3 sequence is 16 residues long. Trimming removed 4 bases at V and 0 bases at J, with 12 bases between. The V gene's germline CDR1 is SGHTA and CDR2 FQGNSA. CDR3 loop: CASSSPTGATNEKLFF. The CDR3 nucleotides are TGTGCCAGCAGCTCACCGACCGGAGCAACTAATGAAAAACTGTTTTTT.

This clone has more than one count but fewer than ten. This chain links TRBV11-2 with TRBJ2-3; 8 bases are shared with TRBD2. CDR1 and CDR2 from the germline V gene are SGHAT and FQNNGV. CDR3 size: 16 residues. The V and J ends lost 4 bases and 3 bases, in that order; junction bases with no gene match: 9. The CDR3, as DNA: TGTGCCAGCAGCTCCCGACTAGCGATCGGGACAGATACGCAGTATTTT. Amino acid sequence: CASSSRLAIGTDTQYF.

This rearrangement joins TRBV7-2 to TRBJ2-1, with TRBD2 matching 10 bases. V trimming: 7 bases; J trimming: 4 bases; junction bases outside the gene matches: 4. Germline assignment: CDR1 SGHTA and CDR2 FQGNSA. CDR3 size: 14 residues. This CDR3 reads CASTPGLAYNEQFF. The DNA of the CDR3 is TGTGCCAGCACCCCGGGACTAGCGTACAATGAGCAGTTCTTC.

The J gene is TRBJ1-4, the V gene TRBV7-2; D remains ambiguous. This CDR3 spans 17 amino acids. Germline-derived CDR1 and CDR2 are SGHTA and FQGNSA. Trimming left V 4 bases short and J 3 bases short, with 18 bases between. The CDR3 here is CASSSRGRGISNEKLFF. CDR3 DNA sequence: TGTGCCAGCAGCTCCCGAGGTCGCGGGATTTCTAATGAAAAACTGTTTTTT.

The rearrangement joins TRBV4-1 to TRBJ2-1; 8 bases are a match to TRBD1. The CDR3 has 19 amino acids. With V trimmed by 0 bases and J by 4 bases, 14 bases remained unmatched. CDR1 and CDR2 from the germline V gene are MGHRA and YSYEKL. The CDR3 nucleotides are TGCGCCAGCAGCCAAGATTGGGCGGGACAGGTTGAAGAGTACAATGAGCAGTTCTTC. This gives the protein CASSQDWAGQVEEYNEQFF.

The chain couples TRBV7-3 to TRBJ1-3; unclear D gene. The germline CDR1 and CDR2 sequences are SGHTA and FQGTGA. V lost 2 bases and J 0 bases, leaving 8 bases between the germline ends. The CDR3 length is 15 residues. This chain's CDR3 is CASSLVSDSGNTIYF. CDR3 nucleotide sequence: TGTGCCAGCAGCTTAGTCTCAGACTCTGGAAACACCATATATTTT.

This clone was seen once. The chain has TRBV5-6 and TRBJ2-3, with D tentatively TRBD2 (6 bases). From germline, CDR1 is SGHDT and CDR2 YYEEEE. Trimming removed 2 bases at V and 2 bases at J, with 12 bases between. There are 15 residues in the CDR3. CDR3 sequence reads: CASSFFGGPTDTQYF. The CDR3 DNA follows: TGTGCCAGCAGCTTCTTCGGGGGTCCCACAGATACGCAGTATTTT.

The chain carries TRBV19 and TRBJ2-3; TRBD2 aligns across 8 bases. The length of the CDR3 is 15 residues. Trimming at V came to 7 bases and at J to 2 bases, leaving 8 bases not matched to a gene. Germline V CDR1 and CDR2: LNHDA, SQIVND (reference sequence). CDR3 amino acids: CASIPREGFTDTQYF. The CDR3 DNA sequence: TGTGCCAGTATCCCCCGGGAGGGCTTCACAGATACGCAGTATTTT.

The chain couples TRBV6-5 to TRBJ1-4, with 7 bases matching TRBD1. The CDR3 contains 15 residues. Germline lookup yields CDR1 MNHEY and CDR2 SVGAGI. V was pared by 5 bases and J by 4 bases, with 7 bases of the junction left unmatched. CDR3 nucleotide sequence: TGTGCCAGCAGTAACAGGGGTCCTGGTAATGAAAAACTGTTTTTT. Its translation is CASSNRGPGNEKLFF.

In DNA form, the CDR3 reads TGTGCCAGTAGTATCACAGGGCGCGGTTCACCCCTCCACTTT. It is translated as CASSITGRGSPLHF. V gene TRBV19 combines with J gene TRBJ1-6, with D maybe TRBD1 (6 bases). Trimming shortened V by 3 bases and J by 9 bases, and 12 bases separated the two germline ends. The CDR3 loop spans 14 amino acids. Germline V lookup: CDR1 LNHDA, CDR2 SQIVND (reference sequence). Variable domain in full (rest from reference TRBV19 and TRBJ1-6): DGGITQSPKYLFRKEGQNVTLSCEQNLNHDAMYWYRQDPGQGLRLIYYSQIVNDFQKGDIAEGYSVSREKKESFPLTVTSAQKNPTAFYLCASSITGRGSPLHFGNGTRLTVT.

The J gene is TRBJ2-7, the V gene TRBV19; weak D call: TRBD2 (5 bases). Germline lookup yields CDR1 LNHDA and CDR2 SQIVND (reference sequence). The V end was cut by 10 bases, the J end by 3 bases, with 16 bases between. The CDR3 consists of 13 residues. The CDR3 protein is CAKPRGKLYEQYF. CDR3 bases: TGTGCCAAACCCCGAGGGAAACTCTACGAGCAGTACTTC.

The chain carries TRBV12-5 and TRBJ2-7, with D perhaps matching TRBD1 (5 bases). Trimming shortened V by 4 bases and J by 3 bases, and 10 bases separated the two germline ends. This CDR3 is 13 amino acids long. Germline-derived CDR1 and CDR2 are LGHNT and FRNRAP. The CDR3 loop is CASGSMTVYEQYF. As DNA, the CDR3 is TGTGCTAGTGGTTCAATGACAGTCTACGAGCAGTACTTC.